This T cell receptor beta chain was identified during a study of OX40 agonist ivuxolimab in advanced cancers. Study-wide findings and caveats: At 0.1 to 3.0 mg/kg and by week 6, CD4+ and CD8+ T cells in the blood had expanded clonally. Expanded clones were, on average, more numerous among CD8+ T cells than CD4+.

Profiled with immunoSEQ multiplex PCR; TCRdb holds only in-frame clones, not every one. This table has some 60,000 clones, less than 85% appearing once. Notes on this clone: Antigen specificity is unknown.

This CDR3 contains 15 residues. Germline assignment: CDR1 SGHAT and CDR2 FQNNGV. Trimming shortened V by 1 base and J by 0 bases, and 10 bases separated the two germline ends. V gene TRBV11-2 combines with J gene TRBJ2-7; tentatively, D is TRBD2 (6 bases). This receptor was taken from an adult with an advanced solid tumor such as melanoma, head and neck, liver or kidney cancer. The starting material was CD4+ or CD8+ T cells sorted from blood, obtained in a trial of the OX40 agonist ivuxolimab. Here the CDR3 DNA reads TGTGCCAGCAGCTTAGTGGGACTTCCCTCCTACGAGCAGTACTTC. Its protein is CASSLVGLPSYEQYF.